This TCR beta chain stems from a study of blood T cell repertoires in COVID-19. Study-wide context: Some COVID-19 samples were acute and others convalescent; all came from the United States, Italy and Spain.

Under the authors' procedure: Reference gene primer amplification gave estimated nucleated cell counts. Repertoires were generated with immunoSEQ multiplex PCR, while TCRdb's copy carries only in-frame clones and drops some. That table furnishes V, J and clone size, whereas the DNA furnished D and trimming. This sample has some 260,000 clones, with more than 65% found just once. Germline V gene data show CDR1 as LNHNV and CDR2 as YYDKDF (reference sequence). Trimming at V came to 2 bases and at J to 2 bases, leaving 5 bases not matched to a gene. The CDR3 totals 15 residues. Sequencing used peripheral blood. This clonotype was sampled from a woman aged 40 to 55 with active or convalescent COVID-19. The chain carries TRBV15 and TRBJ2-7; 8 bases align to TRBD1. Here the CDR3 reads CATSRLQGGTYEQYF. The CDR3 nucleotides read TGTGCCACCAGCAGACTACAGGGGGGAACCTACGAGCAGTACTTC.